The source of this T cell receptor beta chain is a study of T-cell memory formation after mild COVID-19. This CDR3 contains 15 residues. V shed 5 bases and J 4 bases; nucleotides not matched to a gene: 5. TCRdb reanalysed the 5' RACE reads using MiXCR and keeps one entry per CDR3 protein. In the table there are 530,000 or so distinct CDR3 sequences, 15% to 20% of which are singletons. This TCR was sampled from an adult woman who had mild COVID-19 (a few samples of this study predate the infection). Cell type and time point are not known. The J gene is TRBJ2-3, the V gene TRBV12-3 or TRBV12-4; 11 bases map to TRBD2. The sequenced sample was PBMCs or a T cell subset sorted from them (not recorded which). The CDR3 loop is CASSNSGRASDTQYF. The CDR3 DNA is TGTGCCAGCAGTAATAGCGGGAGGGCCTCAGATACGCAGTATTTT.